Below are 23 T cell receptor beta chains sequenced from a single sample in a study of beta chain features in type 1 diabetes. Every bit of the isolated RNA underwent reverse transcription, so sequencing read expressed TCRB transcripts. Produced via immunoSEQ multiplex PCR; TCRdb's table is partial and in-frame only. The sample contains around 300,000 clones, 14% of which appear only once. Sequenced input: central memory CD4+ T cells from blood. The receptors were sampled from a man aged 25-45 years in good health.

This clone was observed at least ten times. The chain is built from TRBV10-3 and TRBJ1-1; D is uncertain. The CDR3 runs to 13 residues. Trimming pared 4 bases from V and 6 bases from J, leaving 12 bases between. The germline CDR1 and CDR2 sequences are ENHRY and SYGVKD. In DNA form, the CDR3 reads TGTGCCATCAGTGCCAAGGGAAACGCTGAAGCTTTCTTT. Protein sequence: CAISAKGNAEAFF.

This clone was picked up many times. The genes are TRBV28 and TRBJ1-5, with D unresolved. V was shortened by 5 bases and J by 2 bases, with 10 bases between the two germline ends. The germline gives CDR1 MDHEN, CDR2 SYDVKM. This CDR3 has 14 residues. The CDR3 is CASSPPSRNQPQHF. CDR3 sequence (DNA): TGTGCCAGCAGTCCCCCGAGTCGCAATCAGCCCCAGCATTTT.

This clone showed up just a few times. The rearrangement uses TRBV6-1 and TRBJ1-2, with D hard to call. Trimming shortened V by 6 bases and J by 7 bases, and 15 bases separated the two germline ends. The CDR3 totals 13 residues. From germline, CDR1 is MNHNS and CDR2 SASEGT. The CDR3, as DNA: TGTGCCAGCAGGGAGAACCCCAGTAGTGGCTACACCTTC. Protein product: CASRENPSSGYTF.

This clone appeared a single time. This rearrangement joins TRBV7-7 to TRBJ2-5; 7 bases map to TRBD2. There are 15 residues in the CDR3. Per germline, CDR1 SSHAT and CDR2 FNYEAQ (reference sequence). V shed 3 bases, J shed 1 base, and the junction held 5 bases outside the gene matches. CDR3 protein: CASSFRVAGQETQYF. CDR3 DNA: TGTGCCAGCAGCTTCCGAGTAGCGGGCCAAGAGACCCAGTACTTC.

A note on this clone: At one boundary the junction diverges from the germline segment, which might be a read error. The identical CDR3 is also encoded by other nucleotide sequences in the sample. The rearrangement uses TRBV14 and TRBJ2-1; 7 bases align to TRBD2. The CDR3 is 12 residues long. CDR1 is SGHDN, CDR2 FVKESK, per germline. The CDR3 spells CASSQTGGALIF. The CDR3 bases are TGTGCCAGCAGCCAGACGGGGGGAGCCCTGATCTTC.

The chain uses TRBV13 and TRBJ2-2; TRBD1 aligns across 11 bases. CDR1 PRHDT and CDR2 FYEKMQ come from the germline V gene (reference sequence). V shed 9 bases, J shed 6 bases, and the junction held 9 bases outside the gene matches. The CDR3 has 15 amino acids. The CDR3 protein is CASRTGGTPSGELFF. The CDR3 DNA reads as TGTGCCAGTCGGACAGGGGGCACTCCGTCCGGGGAGCTGTTTTTT. The complete variable domain, with remaining parts taken from reference TRBV13 and TRBJ2-2, reads AAGVIQSPRHLIKEKRETATLKCYPIPRHDTVYWYQQGPGQDPQFLISFYEKMQSDKGSIPDRFSAQQFSDYHSELNMSSLELGDSALYFCASRTGGTPSGELFFGEGSRLTVL.

V is TRBV5-5 and J is TRBJ2-4, with a tentative D call TRBD2 (5 bases). The V end lost 2 bases, the J end lost 0 bases, and 9 bases lay between the germline ends. CDR1 and CDR2 from the germline V gene are SGHKS and YYEKEE (reference sequence). This CDR3 has 15 amino acids. Here the CDR3 DNA reads TGTGCCAGCAGCTTTGGGAGACTAGCCAAAAACATTCAGTACTTC. Amino acids: CASSFGRLAKNIQYF.

The chain uses TRBV6-6 and TRBJ2-5; D is unclear. Per germline, CDR1 MNHNY and CDR2 SVGAGI (reference sequence). V lost 5 bases, J lost 5 bases, and 9 bases lay in between. The CDR3 extends over 12 amino acids. The CDR3 loop reads CASSGGRETQYF. The CDR3 nucleotides read TGTGCCAGCAGTGGCGGTCGGGAGACCCAGTACTTC.

At least ten counts were recorded for this clone. V usage is TRBV6-6 and J usage is TRBJ2-4; the match to TRBD2 covers 10 bases. The CDR3 contains 15 residues. In germline, CDR1 is MNHNY, CDR2 SVGAGI (reference sequence). Losses at the gene ends were 5 bases for V and 4 bases for J; bases not matched to a gene: 5. CDR3 loop: CASSPLLAGKNIQYF. The DNA for the CDR3 is TGTGCCAGCAGTCCCCTACTAGCGGGGAAAAACATTCAGTACTTC.

This clone was seen a few times. One end of the junction is discordant with germline, which a read error may explain. The chain carries TRBV6-5 and TRBJ2-5; D might be TRBD2 (5 bases). Germline CDR1 and CDR2: MNHEY and SVGAGI. The length of the CDR3 is 14 residues. This chain's CDR3 is CAISELRGEGTQYF. CDR3 bases: TGTGCCATCAGTGAGTTGCGCGGTGAGGGGACCCAGTACTTC.

This chain links TRBV30 with TRBJ1-2; D gene unclear. The germline V gene has CDR1 GTSNPN and CDR2 SVGIG (reference sequence). The CDR3 sequence is 16 residues long. Trimming stripped 3 bases from V and 0 bases from J, with 17 bases between. Written as DNA, the CDR3 is TGTGCCTGGAGCTTGGAATTAGGCAGACCTAACTATGGCTACACCTTC. This sequence encodes CAWSLELGRPNYGYTF.

This chain joins TRBV10-3 and TRBJ2-5; no reliable D call. The CDR3 loop spans 12 amino acids. The germline gives CDR1 ENHRY, CDR2 SYGVKD. V was pared by 4 bases and J by 3 bases, with 6 bases between. CDR3 protein: CAISGNEETQYF. DNA for the CDR3: TGTGCCATCAGTGGAAATGAAGAGACCCAGTACTTC.

This clone was counted between two and nine times. The chain links TRBV7-2 to TRBJ1-1; no reliable D call. Trimming left V 5 bases short and J 0 bases short, with 16 bases between. Germline-derived CDR1 and CDR2 are SGHTA and FQGNSA. The CDR3 covers 16 residues. The CDR3 protein is CASSPGPVGMNTEAFF. The CDR3, as DNA: TGTGCCAGCAGCCCCGGCCCAGTAGGGATGAACACTGAAGCTTTCTTT. Complete variable domain (other parts from reference TRBV7-2 and TRBJ1-1): GAGVSQSPSNKVTEKGKDVELRCDPISGHTALYWYRQSLGQGLEFLIYFQGNSAPDKSGLPSDRFSAERTGGSVSTLTIQRTQQEDSAVYLCASSPGPVGMNTEAFFGQGTRLTVV.

This clone was detected only a few times. The V call is TRBV10-3, the J call TRBJ2-5, with TRBD2 identical over 10 bases. V was clipped by 6 bases and J by 1 base; unmatched bases: 8. From germline, CDR1 is ENHRY and CDR2 SYGVKD. CDR3 size: 16 residues. Written as DNA, the CDR3 is TGTGCCATCAGCCGGAGCGGGGGGGGAGCCCAAGAGACCCAGTACTTC. This encodes CAISRSGGGAQETQYF.

The chain recombines TRBV11-3 with TRBJ1-1; maybe TRBD1 (5 bases). Deletions cut 5 bases from V and 8 bases from J, with 12 bases between. The germline gives CDR1 SGHNT, CDR2 YENEEA. The CDR3 is 12 residues long. CDR3 DNA sequence: TGTGCCAGCAGCAACCGACAGCCCGAAGCTTTCTTT. Amino acids: CASSNRQPEAFF.

This clone was seen more than once but under ten times. This sequence joins TRBV7-9 and TRBJ1-3, with D unresolved. CDR3 length: 12 residues. Deletions cut 3 bases from V and 12 bases from J, with 12 bases between. CDR1 and CDR2 from the germline V gene are SEHNR and FQNEAQ (reference sequence). The DNA for the CDR3 is TGTGCCAGCAGCTTTCCGGACCCGATCATATATTTT. Amino acid sequence: CASSFPDPIIYF.

This clone was seen a handful of times. This CDR3 is CAIRPTGVNYGYTF. The CDR3 DNA follows: TGTGCCATCAGGCCGACAGGGGTTAACTATGGCTACACCTTC. V is TRBV10-3 and J is TRBJ1-2; 8 nucleotides match TRBD1. CDR1 and CDR2 from the germline V gene are ENHRY and SYGVKD. The CDR3 runs to 14 residues. Unmatched junction bases numbered 4, after V lost 6 bases and J lost 1 base.

This clone was counted between two and nine times. The CDR3 nucleotides are TGTGCCAGCAGCTCACAGGGTGGGTACGAGCAGTACTTC. It codes for CASSSQGGYEQYF. V is TRBV7-2 and J is TRBJ2-7; TRBD1 is a possible D gene (6 bases). The CDR3 extends over 13 amino acids. Germline assignment: CDR1 SGHTA and CDR2 FQGNSA. Trimming removed 4 bases from V and 4 bases from J, with 11 bases in between. The variable domain in full, with the rest retrieved from reference TRBV7-2 and TRBJ2-7, is GAGVSQSPSNKVTEKGKDVELRCDPISGHTALYWYRQSLGQGLEFLIYFQGNSAPDKSGLPSDRFSAERTGGSVSTLTIQRTQQEDSAVYLCASSSQGGYEQYFGPGTRLTVT.

The chain links TRBV10-3 to TRBJ1-5; no clear D gene. CDR1 is ENHRY, CDR2 SYGVKD, per germline. The V gene lost 2 bases and the J gene lost 7 bases, with 9 bases spanning the gap. This CDR3 has 13 residues. The CDR3 sequence: CAISEDPRQPQHF. The DNA of the CDR3 is TGTGCCATCAGTGAGGACCCCAGGCAGCCCCAGCATTTT.

The V call is TRBV10-2, the J call TRBJ2-1, with 8 bases matching TRBD2. CDR1 WSHSY and CDR2 SAAADI come from the germline V gene. Trimming took 0 bases from V and 3 from J; bases not matched to a gene: 1. The CDR3 is made up of 15 amino acids. This chain's CDR3 is CASSESAGGYNEQFF. The CDR3 coding sequence is TGCGCCAGCAGTGAGTCGGCGGGGGGCTACAATGAGCAGTTCTTC.

This clone turned up a few times. The chain joins TRBV4-2 to TRBJ2-1; TRBD2 matches at 7 bases. CDR3 length equals 15 residues. Germline lookup yields CDR1 LGHNA and CDR2 YNFKEQ. Trimming removed 3 bases from V and 7 bases from J; junction bases left unmatched: 9. The chain's CDR3 is CASSQSGTEGNEQFF. CDR3 bases: TGTGCCAGCAGCCAGAGCGGGACCGAGGGGAATGAGCAGTTCTTC.

This rearrangement joins TRBV11-3 to TRBJ2-1; 7 nucleotides agree with TRBD2. Germline assignment: CDR1 SGHNT and CDR2 YENEEA. The CDR3 contains 15 residues. Trimming removed 4 bases from V and 2 bases from J; junction bases left unmatched: 5. The DNA for the CDR3 is TGTGCCAGCAGCTCCTCTAGCGGTACCTACAATGAGCAGTTCTTC. As protein: CASSSSSGTYNEQFF.

The chain is built from TRBV7-2 and TRBJ2-6, with 8 bases identical to TRBD1. The germline V gene encodes CDR1 SGHTA and CDR2 FQGNSA. V dropped 2 bases and J dropped 2; count of bases not matched to a gene: 8. CDR3 length equals 18 residues. The chain's CDR3 is CASSLSHPTGAGANVLTF. The DNA for the CDR3 is TGTGCCAGCAGCTTATCCCACCCGACAGGGGCTGGGGCCAACGTCCTGACTTTC. The full variable domain, with the rest looked up from reference TRBV7-2 and TRBJ2-6, is GAGVSQSPSNKVTEKGKDVELRCDPISGHTALYWYRQSLGQGLEFLIYFQGNSAPDKSGLPSDRFSAERTGGSVSTLTIQRTQQEDSAVYLCASSLSHPTGAGANVLTFGAGSRLTVL.